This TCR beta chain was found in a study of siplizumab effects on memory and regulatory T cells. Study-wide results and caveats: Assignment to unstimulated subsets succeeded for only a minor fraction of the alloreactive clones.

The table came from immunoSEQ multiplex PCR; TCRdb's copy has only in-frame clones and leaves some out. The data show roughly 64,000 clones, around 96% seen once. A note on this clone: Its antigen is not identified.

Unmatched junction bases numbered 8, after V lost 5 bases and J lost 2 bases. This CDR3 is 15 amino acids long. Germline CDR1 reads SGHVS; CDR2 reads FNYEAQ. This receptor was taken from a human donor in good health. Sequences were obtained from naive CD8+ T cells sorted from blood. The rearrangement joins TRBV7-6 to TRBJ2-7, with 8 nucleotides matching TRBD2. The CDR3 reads CASSDVGGGTYEQYF. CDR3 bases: TGTGCCAGCAGCGACGTGGGCGGGGGGACCTACGAGCAGTACTTC.